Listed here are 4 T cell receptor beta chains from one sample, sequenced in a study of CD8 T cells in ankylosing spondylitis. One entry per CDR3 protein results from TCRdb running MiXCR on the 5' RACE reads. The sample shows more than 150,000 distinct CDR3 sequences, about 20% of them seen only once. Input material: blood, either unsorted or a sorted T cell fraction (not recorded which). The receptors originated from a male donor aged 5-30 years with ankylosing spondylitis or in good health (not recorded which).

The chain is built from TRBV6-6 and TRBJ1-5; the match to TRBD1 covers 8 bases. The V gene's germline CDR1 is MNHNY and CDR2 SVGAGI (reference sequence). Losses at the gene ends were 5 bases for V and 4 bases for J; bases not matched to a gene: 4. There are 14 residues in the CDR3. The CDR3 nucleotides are TGTGCCAGCAGTGGACAGGGAAGGAATCAGCCCCAGCATTTT. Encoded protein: CASSGQGRNQPQHF.

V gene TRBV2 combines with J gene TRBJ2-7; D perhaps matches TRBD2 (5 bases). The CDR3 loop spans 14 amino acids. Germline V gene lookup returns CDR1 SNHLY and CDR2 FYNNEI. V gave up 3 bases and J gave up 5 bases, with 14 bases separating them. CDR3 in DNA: TGTGCCAGCAGTGAGAGGCGGGTACCCAACGAGCAGTACTTC. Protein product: CASSERRVPNEQYF.

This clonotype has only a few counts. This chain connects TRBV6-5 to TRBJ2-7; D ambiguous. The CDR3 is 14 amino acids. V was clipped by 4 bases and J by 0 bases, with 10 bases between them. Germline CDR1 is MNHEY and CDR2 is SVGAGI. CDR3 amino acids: CASSSSAYSYEQYV. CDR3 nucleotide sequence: TGTGCCAGCAGTTCCTCCGCTTACTCCTACGAGCAGTACGTC.

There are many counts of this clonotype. This CDR3 is CASSLDKRVEQFF. The CDR3, as DNA: TGCGCCAGCAGCTTGGATAAGCGGGTTGAGCAGTTCTTC. The V and J genes are TRBV5-1 and TRBJ2-1; weak D call: TRBD2 (6 bases). V lost 0 bases and J lost 9, with 10 bases in between. Germline V lookup: CDR1 SGHRS, CDR2 YFSETQ. This CDR3 has 13 residues.